These T cell receptor beta chains were read from a single sample in a study of T-cell reconstitution after alpha-beta-depleted transplantation in children. TCRdb redid the calling of the PCR reads with MiXCR, one entry per CDR3 protein. The sample yields 240,000 or so distinct CDR3 sequences, around 8% seen once. The specimen comprised PBMCs, mostly from graft donor cells, sampled 180 days after TCRalphabeta/CD19-depleted stem cell transplant. All receptors come from a male patient aged 10-17 years who had a stem cell transplant for acute lymphoblastic leukemia, so the T cells may come from the graft donor. The CDR3 runs from the conserved cysteine through the conserved F or W. Fields, in order: J gene, V gene, clone size, D gene, CDR3 DNA, CDR3 protein. A D gene is named only where the DNA matches it firmly. Size values are once, few and many counts, or a class for expanded clones, and some rows have none.

TRBJ2-1	TRBV11-1	many	-	TGTGCCAGCAGTCAGGGGGCCGGGACTAGCTCTCGTCTAAATGAGCAGTTCTTC	CASSQGAGTSSRLNEQFF
TRBJ1-2	TRBV3-1	many	-	TGTGCCAGCAGCCAAGATTCTAACAGGGTCTATGGCTACACCTTC	CASSQDSNRVYGYTF
TRBJ1-5	TRBV29-1	many	-	TGCAGCGTAGCCGGGACGGAGGATAGCAATCAGCCCCAGCATTTT	CSVAGTEDSNQPQHF
TRBJ2-7	TRBV20-1	many	TRBD2	TGCAGTGCTTTTCTGACTAGCGGCGGGCCGCTTTCCTACGAGCAGTACTTC	CSAFLTSGGPLSYEQYF
TRBJ1-3	TRBV12-3/TRBV12-4	many	-	TGTGCCAGCAGTTGGCCCGGGACGGTCTCTGGAAACACCATATATTTT	CASSWPGTVSGNTIYF
TRBJ1-5	TRBV19	-	TRBD1	TGTGCCAGTGGAGACAGGGAAAGGAGCAATCAGCCCCAGCATTTT	CASGDRERSNQPQHF
TRBJ2-7	TRBV20-1	many	-	TGCAGTGCTAGAGAACCCGAACCCTGGGACGAGCAGTACTTC	CSAREPEPWDEQYF
TRBJ2-2	TRBV5-1	many	-	TGCGCCAGCAGCTCGGGGAACACCGGGGAGCTGTTTTTT	CASSSGNTGELFF
TRBJ1-2	TRBV29-1	many	TRBD1	TGCAGCGCCCACCTCGGGACAGGGGATAACTATGGCTACACCTTC	CSAHLGTGDNYGYTF
TRBJ1-2	TRBV12-3/TRBV12-4	many	TRBD1	TGTGCCAGCAGTTTAAAGGGACAGGGGAGTGGCTACACCTTC	CASSLKGQGSGYTF
TRBJ2-4	TRBV28	many	-	TGTGCCAGCAGGGATCCCGGAGACATTCAGTACTTC	CASRDPGDIQYF
TRBJ2-1	TRBV7-9	many	-	TGTGCCAGCAGCTTAGGGGGAAGGATTTCCTACAATGAGCAGTTCTTC	CASSLGGRISYNEQFF
TRBJ1-2	TRBV9	many	-	TGTGCCAGCAGCGTCGGAGAATTTGGGGGCTACACCTTC	CASSVGEFGGYTF
TRBJ2-7	TRBV28	many	-	TGTGCCAGCAGATTTCAGGGGTCCTCCTACGAGCAGTACTTC	CASRFQGSSYEQYF
TRBJ2-1	TRBV5-1	many	TRBD2	TGCGCCAGCAGCCCCGGGACTAGCGGGAGAACTGAGCAGTTCTTC	CASSPGTSGRTEQFF
TRBJ2-1	TRBV20-1	many	-	TGCAGTGCTAGACTTACAGGTCTTGAGCAGTTCTTC	CSARLTGLEQFF
TRBJ1-2	TRBV4-3	-	-	TGCGCCAGCAGCCAAGAAAGGGCACAGGGATCCCTTAACTATGGCTACACCTTC	CASSQERAQGSLNYGYTF
TRBJ2-1	TRBV12-3/TRBV12-4	many	TRBD2	TGTGCCAGCAGTTGGACTAGCGGGGGGTTTGGAAATGAGCAGTTCTTC	CASSWTSGGFGNEQFF
TRBJ2-2	TRBV7-7	many	-	TGTGCCAGCAGCTTAAACAGCCGAACCGGGGAGCTGTTTTTT	CASSLNSRTGELFF
TRBJ2-2	TRBV7-8	few	TRBD1	TGTGCCAAGTCGGAGGGACAGGGCGGCACCGGGGAGCTGTTTTTT	CAKSEGQGGTGELFF
TRBJ1-1	TRBV27	many	-	TGTGCCAGCAGTTTACGGACCATGAACACTGAAGCTTTCTTT	CASSLRTMNTEAFF
TRBJ2-5	TRBV9	many	-	TGTGCCAGCAGCGTAGCGCAGGGCGAAGGGGAGACCCAGTACTTC	CASSVAQGEGETQYF
TRBJ2-7	TRBV18	few	-	TGTGCCAGCTCACCACTTGCGGGCCCTCTCTCCTACGAGCAGTACTTC	CASSPLAGPLSYEQYF
TRBJ1-6	TRBV9	many	-	TGTGCCAGCAGCGCCCCGGGGGGGGTGGGCAATTCACCCCTCCACTTT	CASSAPGGVGNSPLHF
TRBJ2-1	TRBV15	few	TRBD1	TGTGCCACCAGCAGTATACGCCTCAGGGGGCGCGGGTACAATGAGCAGTTCTTC	CATSSIRLRGRGYNEQFF
TRBJ2-7	TRBV27	many	-	TGTGCCAGCAGTTCCTCAGGGAGCGAGCAGTACTTC	CASSSSGSEQYF
TRBJ2-5	TRBV7-9	many	-	TGTGCCAGCAGCTTAACGGTGGCGTCAGGGGAGACCCAGTACTTC	CASSLTVASGETQYF
TRBJ1-5	TRBV20-1	many	-	TGCAGTGCTAGAGATCCAGGTCAGCTTAACAATCAGCCCCAGCATTTT	CSARDPGQLNNQPQHF
TRBJ2-3	TRBV4-2	many	TRBD2	TGTGCCAGCAGAGAGAGCGGGGCCCATAGCACAGATACGCAGTATTTT	CASRESGAHSTDTQYF
TRBJ1-2	TRBV4-2	many	-	TGTGCCAGCAGCCAAGCGGAGGGGTATGGCTACACCTTC	CASSQAEGYGYTF
TRBJ2-2	TRBV13	many	-	-	CASSFLWTGMNTGELFF
TRBJ1-1	TRBV19	-	-	TGTGCCAGTAGTATATGGGGGGCTGAAGCTTTCTTT	CASSIWGAEAFF
TRBJ2-2	TRBV20-1	many	-	TGCAGTGCTAGCAGGGGCAGCGGAACCGGGGAGCTGTTTTTT	CSASRGSGTGELFF
TRBJ2-7	TRBV12-3/TRBV12-4	-	-	TGTGCCAGCAGTTTACATGAGGGCAGTCCGCACTTC	CASSLHEGSPHF
TRBJ1-4	TRBV5-1	many	TRBD1	TGCGCCAGCAGCTTGACGGGACAGACTAATGAAAAACTGTTTTTT	CASSLTGQTNEKLFF
TRBJ1-1	TRBV7-2	many	-	TGTGCCAGCAGCTCGATCTTCGGAGCTGAAGCTTTCTTT	CASSSIFGAEAFF
TRBJ2-4	TRBV28	many	TRBD1	TGTGCCAGCAGTTCCAAGACAGGGGGCAAAGCCAAAAACATTCAGTACTTC	CASSSKTGGKAKNIQYF
TRBJ1-5	TRBV7-2	many	-	TGTGCCAGCAGCTCACCCGGGACAACTCAGCCCCAGCATTTT	CASSSPGTTQPQHF
TRBJ2-7	TRBV29-1	many	-	TGCAGCGTCGACGAGCTCGCCGCGGGCGAGCAGTACTTC	CSVDELAAGEQYF
TRBJ2-3	TRBV10-3	few	TRBD2	TGTGCCATCAGCAGAACTAGCGCGTTAACAGATACGCAGTATTTT	CAISRTSALTDTQYF
TRBJ1-3	TRBV10-3	many	-	TGTGCCATCAGTGCCGGGACAACTTTTCGAGGAAACACCATATATTTT	CAISAGTTFRGNTIYF
TRBJ1-1	TRBV9	medium-sized	-	TGTGCCAGCAGCGTAGCTTCCGACAGATCTGAAGCTTTCTTT	CASSVASDRSEAFF
TRBJ2-5	TRBV14	many	TRBD2	TGTGCCAGCAGCCAAGAATACGCTAGCGGGGAGACCCAGTACTTC	CASSQEYASGETQYF
TRBJ2-7	TRBV7-9	many	-	TGTGCCAGCAGCTTAAGACATCCCCCCTACGAGCAGTACTTC	CASSLRHPPYEQYF
TRBJ2-1	TRBV7-6	many	TRBD1	TGTGCCAGCAGCCCTTGGGACAGAGACAATGAGCAGTTCTTC	CASSPWDRDNEQFF
TRBJ2-3	TRBV18	many	TRBD2	TGTGCCAGCTCACCACTAGCGGGGGATGCAGATACGCAGTATTTT	CASSPLAGDADTQYF
TRBJ2-7	TRBV23-1	-	-	TGCGCCAGCAGTCAAGGCCGCAGGGCGTACGAGCAGTACTTC	CASSQGRRAYEQYF
TRBJ2-7	TRBV29-1	-	-	TGCAGCGTTGAAAGGGGAGACAGCTCCTACGAGCAGTACTTC	CSVERGDSSYEQYF
TRBJ2-1	TRBV4-2	-	TRBD2	TGTGCCAGCAGCCTAAGGACTAGCGGGAGCCTTTCCAATGAGCAGTTCTTC	CASSLRTSGSLSNEQFF
TRBJ1-1	TRBV6-5	many	-	TGTGCCAGCAGTTACGGCGGGGGGCGGACTGAAGCTTTCTTT	CASSYGGGRTEAFF
TRBJ2-3	TRBV5-6	-	-	TGTGCCATGGGCCCCGGGATCAGCTGGGCAGGATTAATCACAGATACGCAGTATTTT	CAMGPGISWAGLITDTQYF
TRBJ2-5	TRBV10-2	few	-	TGCGCCAGCAGTGAGACGCGTAGACTGATCCAAGAGACCCAGTACTTC	CASSETRRLIQETQYF